What follows are 28 T cell receptor beta chains derived from one specimen sequenced in a study of shared clonotypes between healthy human individuals. The method was immunoSEQ multiplex PCR; TCRdb's version includes in-frame clones alone and lacks a portion of them. The table has over 700,000 clones, about two thirds seen once. Sample: memory CD4+ T cells sorted from blood. The subset: CD45RA-negative fraction. The receptors here all came from a woman younger than 45 in good health.

The chain uses TRBV7-9 and TRBJ2-1, with 9 positions matching TRBD2. Germline V gene lookup returns CDR1 SEHNR and CDR2 FQNEAQ (reference sequence). The CDR3 totals 18 residues. Trimming removed 1 base from V and 8 bases from J; junction bases left unmatched: 15. The CDR3 DNA reads as TGTGCCAGCAGCTTAGAATTGGGCGGGAGGGCCAGAGCGCATGAGCAGTTCTTC. Protein: CASSLELGGRARAHEQFF.

This clone was recorded many times. The CDR3 loop is CASSQDFGRYGYEQFF. The CDR3 coding sequence is TGCGCCAGCAGCCAAGATTTCGGGAGGTACGGATATGAGCAGTTCTTC. V usage is TRBV4-1 and J usage is TRBJ2-1; 7 bases map to TRBD2. The length of the CDR3 is 16 residues. J gave up 8 bases and V 0 bases, and 10 bases lay outside the gene matches. Per the germline V gene, CDR1 is MGHRA and CDR2 is YSYEKL.

J is TRBJ1-2 and V is TRBV11-2; D may be TRBD1 (5 bases). Germline V gene lookup returns CDR1 SGHAT and CDR2 FQNNGV. V was shortened by 5 bases and J by 1 base, with 14 bases between the two germline ends. The CDR3 is made up of 15 amino acids. CDR3 protein: CASSPVVGGNYGYTF. The DNA of the CDR3 is TGTGCCAGCAGCCCCGTTGTGGGGGGTAACTATGGCTACACCTTC.

This clone was detected once. This chain connects TRBV19 to TRBJ1-1; D is unclear. This CDR3 is 16 amino acids long. Trimming removed 10 bases from V and 1 base from J, with 22 bases in between. Germline V lookup: CDR1 LNHDA, CDR2 SQIVND (reference sequence). CDR3 in DNA: TGTGCCACCACCCGAGGGAGAAGTACTAGGAACACTGAAGCTTTCTTT. Translation gives CATTRGRSTRNTEAFF.

The chain combines TRBV7-8 with TRBJ2-6, with 8 positions matching TRBD2. V lost 5 bases and J lost 0; bases outside the gene matches: 9. The CDR3 runs 18 residues. Germline V gene lookup returns CDR1 SGHVS and CDR2 FQNEAQ. The CDR3 bases are TGTGCCAGCAGCGGCTCTAGCGGGCACCTCTCTGGGGCCAACGTCCTGACTTTC. Protein sequence: CASSGSSGHLSGANVLTF.

This sequence joins TRBV5-1 and TRBJ1-5, with D unclear. The CDR3 spans 15 residues. CDR1 SGHRS and CDR2 YFSETQ come from the germline V gene. Trimming pared 0 bases from V and 3 bases from J, leaving 10 bases between. As DNA, the CDR3 is TGCGCCAGCAGCTTGGATGTCGGGGTCAATCAGCCCCAGCATTTT. Its translation: CASSLDVGVNQPQHF.

The chain has TRBV2 and TRBJ1-1; D perhaps matches TRBD1 (6 bases). The CDR3 contains 13 residues. The V gene's germline CDR1 is SNHLY and CDR2 FYNNEI. The V end was cut by 6 bases, the J end by 5 bases, with 13 bases between. CDR3 DNA: TGTGCCAGCAGAAAGACAGGCGGGACTGAAGCTTTCTTT. Translating gives CASRKTGGTEAFF.

This clone was picked up a small number of times. The chain couples TRBV6-5 to TRBJ1-2; 8 nucleotides line up with TRBD1. The V gene's germline CDR1 is MNHEY and CDR2 SVGAGI. The CDR3 spans 14 residues. V lost 5 bases, J lost 4 bases, and 6 bases stayed unmatched. CDR3 in DNA: TGTGCCAGCAGTCTTCGACAGGGGCCCTATGGCTACACCTTC. This encodes CASSLRQGPYGYTF.

On this clone: This same CDR3 is encoded by further DNA sequences in the sample. The J gene is TRBJ2-1, the V gene TRBV5-1, with D perhaps TRBD2 (5 bases). CDR3 length equals 15 residues. Deletions cut 4 bases from V and 1 base from J, with 12 bases between. Per germline, CDR1 SGHRS and CDR2 YFSETQ. In nucleotides, the CDR3 is TGCGCCAGCAGCGGGTCTTCGGGATCCTACAATGAGCAGTTCTTC. It codes for CASSGSSGSYNEQFF.

The J gene is TRBJ2-4, the V gene TRBV10-3, with 7 bases lining up with TRBD1. The germline V gene has CDR1 ENHRY and CDR2 SYGVKD. The trim removed 6 bases at V and 5 bases at J, leaving 7 bases unmatched. CDR3 length: 14 residues. The CDR3 bases are TGTGCCATCAGGGGAGACAGGGACCAAAACATTCAGTACTTC. This codes for CAIRGDRDQNIQYF.

The J gene is TRBJ1-5, the V gene TRBV19; D is ambiguous. Looked up from germline, CDR1 is LNHDA and CDR2 is SQIVND (reference sequence). With 2 bases removed from V and 6 bases from J, the gap between germline ends came to 20 bases. The CDR3 has 17 residues. The CDR3 spells CASSITYGVAGSQPQHF. The CDR3 region has the DNA TGTGCCAGTAGTATAACATATGGGGTGGCGGGAAGTCAGCCCCAGCATTTT. Filled out from reference TRBV19 and TRBJ1-5, the complete variable domain reads DGGITQSPKYLFRKEGQNVTLSCEQNLNHDAMYWYRQDPGQGLRLIYYSQIVNDFQKGDIAEGYSVSREKKESFPLTVTSAQKNPTAFYLCASSITYGVAGSQPQHFGDGTRLSIL.

The chain uses TRBV27 and TRBJ2-1; perhaps TRBD1 as D (6 bases). This CDR3 has 13 residues. Trimming left V 2 bases short and J 7 bases short, with 9 bases between. Germline V lookup: CDR1 MNHEY, CDR2 SMNVEV (reference sequence). CDR3 sequence: CASSLPQGNEQFF. The CDR3 DNA is TGTGCCAGCAGTTTACCACAGGGTAATGAGCAGTTCTTC.

The chain couples TRBV11-3 to TRBJ1-5, with TRBD1 matching over 10 bases. Trimming took 1 base from V and 5 from J; bases not matched to a gene: 2. The CDR3 is 15 residues long. Germline CDR1 and CDR2: SGHNT and YENEEA. CDR3 in amino acids: CASSLAGQGYQPQHF. DNA of the CDR3: TGTGCCAGCAGCTTAGCGGGACAGGGGTATCAGCCCCAGCATTTT.

This chain connects TRBV15 to TRBJ2-5, with 11 positions matching TRBD2. The CDR3 runs to 14 residues. J was trimmed by 5 bases and V by 8 bases; bases with no gene match: 7. Per the germline V gene, CDR1 is LNHNV and CDR2 is YYDKDF (reference sequence). CDR3 sequence reads: CATQLAGVLETQYF. The CDR3 coding sequence is TGTGCCACCCAACTAGCGGGAGTTTTGGAGACCCAGTACTTC.

The chain links TRBV1 to TRBJ2-5; the table's TRBD2 call for D was not verified on the DNA. Gene TRBJ2-7 matches the end of the DNA better, so the J call may be wrong. TRBV1 constitutes a pseudogene. The CDR3 is 15 amino acids. In DNA, the CDR3 is TGCACCAGCAGCCAAGATAGGAAGGAGACCCACGAGCAGTACTTC. This sequence encodes CTSSQDRKETHEQYF.

The CDR3 DNA sequence: TGTGCCAGCAGCCCGACAGGGGACGAAAAACTGTTTTTT. This sequence encodes CASSPTGDEKLFF. This rearrangement joins TRBV7-9 to TRBJ1-4, with 8 bases lining up with TRBD1. The length of the CDR3 is 13 residues. CDR1 and CDR2 from the germline V gene are SEHNR and FQNEAQ (reference sequence). V dropped 5 bases and J dropped 8; count of bases not matched to a gene: 4.

The chain couples TRBV28 to TRBJ1-1, with D hard to call. The CDR3 contains 14 residues. Per germline, CDR1 MDHEN and CDR2 SYDVKM. V was trimmed by 2 bases and J by 1 base, leaving 8 bases between them. This CDR3 reads CASSLGSQNTEAFF. The CDR3, as DNA: TGTGCCAGCAGTTTAGGATCGCAGAACACTGAAGCTTTCTTT.

The chain uses TRBV5-6 and TRBJ2-7; perhaps TRBD1 as D (5 bases). V was cut by 0 bases and J by 6 bases, with 13 bases left in between. CDR1 is SGHDT, CDR2 YYEEEE, per germline. CDR3 length: 14 amino acids. The CDR3 nucleotides read TGTGCCAGCAGCTTGGAGGGGTCTCGGCGCGAGCAGTACTTC. Protein sequence: CASSLEGSRREQYF.

The chain links TRBV2 to TRBJ1-5, with no clear D. V lost 3 bases and J 0 bases, leaving 6 bases between the germline ends. The CDR3 length is 14 residues. Germline V gives CDR1 SNHLY, CDR2 FYNNEI. CDR3 residues: CASSDWFSNQPQHF. In DNA form, the CDR3 reads TGTGCCAGCAGTGACTGGTTTAGCAATCAGCCCCAGCATTTT.

This clone was recorded only once. The chain has TRBV28 and TRBJ2-1; D tentatively reads TRBD1 or TRBD2 (6 bases each). The germline V gene encodes CDR1 MDHEN and CDR2 SYDVKM. The CDR3 spans 16 residues. Trimming took 7 bases from V and 1 from J, leaving 17 bases between them. The CDR3 DNA reads TGTGCCAGCAAACAGGGCGGGATGGATTCCTACAATGAGCAGTTCTTC. It codes for CASKQGGMDSYNEQFF. The variable domain in full, with the rest retrieved from reference TRBV28 and TRBJ2-1, is DVKVTQSSRYLVKRTGEKVFLECVQDMDHENMFWYRQDPGLGLRLIYFSYDVKMKEKGDIPEGYSVSREKKERFSLILESASTNQTSMYLCASKQGGMDSYNEQFFGPGTRLTVL.

The J gene is TRBJ2-3, the V gene TRBV5-1; 11 nucleotides align to TRBD2. The junction had 11 bases not matched to a gene; V was cut back by 4 bases and J by 4 bases. The CDR3 runs 17 residues. The germline V gene has CDR1 SGHRS and CDR2 YFSETQ. The CDR3 loop reads CASSLLGTSGNPDTQYF. The CDR3 nucleotides read TGCGCCAGCAGCCTCCTTGGGACTAGCGGAAACCCAGATACGCAGTATTTT.

The table lists this clone with a few counts. This sample includes further DNA sequences coding for the same CDR3. V gene TRBV28 combines with J gene TRBJ1-5; 9 nucleotides match TRBD1. Germline CDR1 is MDHEN and CDR2 is SYDVKM. The trim removed 4 bases at V and 2 bases at J, leaving 3 bases unmatched. The CDR3 consists of 15 residues. Written as DNA, the CDR3 is TGTGCCAGCAGTTCACAGGGGGCGCGCAATCAGCCCCAGCATTTT. It translates to CASSSQGARNQPQHF.

A few counts support this clone. The rearrangement links TRBV28 to TRBJ2-5; 8 bases align to TRBD1. With 5 bases clipped from V and 5 bases from J, the junction kept 13 bases outside the gene matches. CDR3 length: 16 amino acids. Germline V CDR1 and CDR2: MDHEN, SYDVKM. CDR3 protein: CASSRPSGGALETQYF. CDR3 in DNA: TGTGCCAGCAGTAGACCTTCAGGGGGCGCGTTGGAGACCCAGTACTTC.

This chain joins TRBV2 and TRBJ2-1; 7 bases map to TRBD2. J was trimmed by 5 bases and V by 2 bases; bases with no gene match: 6. The V gene's germline CDR1 is SNHLY and CDR2 FYNNEI. The CDR3 has 15 residues. The CDR3 DNA reads TGTGCCAGCAGTGAAAGCCTAGCGGTCAACAATGAGCAGTTCTTC. This encodes CASSESLAVNNEQFF.

This rearrangement joins TRBV28 to TRBJ2-2, with D perhaps TRBD1 (5 bases). Germline V gene lookup returns CDR1 MDHEN and CDR2 SYDVKM. The V and J ends lost 5 bases and 5 bases respectively, with 18 bases between them. The CDR3 has 16 amino acids. DNA of the CDR3: TGTGCCAGCAGTCCTTTAAGCGTGGGGCGAACCGGGGAGCTGTTTTTT. Translated: CASSPLSVGRTGELFF.

This chain uses TRBV11-3 with TRBJ2-3; TRBD2 aligns across 9 bases. The germline CDR1 and CDR2 sequences are SGHNT and YENEEA. The CDR3 spans 16 residues. V gave up 4 bases and J gave up 5 bases; unmatched junction bases: 10. CDR3 protein: CASSSDSGRVGDTQYF. The CDR3 DNA sequence: TGTGCCAGCAGCTCGGATAGCGGGAGAGTAGGAGATACGCAGTATTTT.

The chain recombines TRBV11-2 with TRBJ1-1; D not resolved. The germline V gene encodes CDR1 SGHAT and CDR2 FQNNGV. Trimming stripped 5 bases from V and 5 bases from J, with 9 bases between. The CDR3 runs to 12 residues. CDR3 bases: TGTGCCAGCAGCCCACGGGGAACTGAAGCTTTCTTT. Translating it yields CASSPRGTEAFF. The full variable domain, its missing parts supplied by reference TRBV11-2 and TRBJ1-1, is EAGVAQSPRYKIIEKRQSVAFWCNPISGHATLYWYQQILGQGPKLLIQFQNNGVVDDSQLPKDRFSAERLKGVDSTLKIQPAKLEDSAVYLCASSPRGTEAFFGQGTRLTVV.

V is TRBV29-1 and J is TRBJ2-7, with 9 bases aligning to TRBD2. The CDR3 has 12 amino acids. Looked up from germline, CDR1 is SQVTM and CDR2 is ANQGSEA. The trim removed 4 bases at V and 7 bases at J, leaving 5 bases unmatched. In nucleotides, the CDR3 is TGCAGCGTTGGGGCTAGCGGGATTGAGCAGTACTTC. This codes for CSVGASGIEQYF.